Only a few counts were recorded for the clone carrying this TCR beta chain. TCRdb called the RT-PCR reads again in MiXCR, with one record for every CDR3 protein. The sample carries some 540,000 distinct CDR3 sequences, under 25% recorded once. The data are from a study of response to subunit inactivated influenza vaccine. Trimming cost V 3 bases and J 7 bases; bases outside gene matches: 5. Germline assignment: CDR1 SGHRS and CDR2 YFSETQ. This CDR3 spans 14 amino acids. These data were also reused for a study on T cells expressing NK-cell markers. Turning to that study: UMI-tagged 5'RACE template switching yielded the TCR beta cDNA.

The clonotype comes from a man aged 45-60 years who received an inactivated influenza vaccine. The chain links TRBV5-1 to TRBJ1-4; 8 nucleotides match TRBD1. Specimen: CD4+ T cells sorted from PBMCs, collected roughly 12 days after vaccination. The CDR3 region is CASSWDGTGEKLFF. CDR3 nucleotides: TGCGCCAGCAGCTGGGATGGGACAGGTGAAAAACTGTTTTTT.